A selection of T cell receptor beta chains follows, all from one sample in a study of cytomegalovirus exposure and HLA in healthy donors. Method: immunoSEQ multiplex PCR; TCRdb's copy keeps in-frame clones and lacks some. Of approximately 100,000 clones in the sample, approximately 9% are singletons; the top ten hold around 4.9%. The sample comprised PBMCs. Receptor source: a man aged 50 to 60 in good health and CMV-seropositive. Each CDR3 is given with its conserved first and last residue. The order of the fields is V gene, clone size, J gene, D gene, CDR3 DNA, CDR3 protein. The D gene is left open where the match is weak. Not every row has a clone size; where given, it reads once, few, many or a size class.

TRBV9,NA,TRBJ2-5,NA,TGTGCCAGCAGCGGAGGGGCGGGGGAGACCCAGTACTTC,CASSGGAGETQYF
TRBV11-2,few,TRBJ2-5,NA,TGTGCCAGCAGCAACCTTATCGGGGAGACCCAGTACTTC,CASSNLIGETQYF
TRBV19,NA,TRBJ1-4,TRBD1,TGTGCCAGTAGTCTATTTCAGGGGGCTATGGAAAAACTGTTTTTT,CASSLFQGAMEKLFF
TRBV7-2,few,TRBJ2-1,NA,TGTGCCAGCAGCTTAGTGAGGGCTAGCGCCAACTACAATGAGCAGTTCTTC,CASSLVRASANYNEQFF
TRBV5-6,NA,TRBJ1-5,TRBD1,TGTGCCAGCAGCCGGCGGGACAGGGGATTTCATCAGCCCCAGCATTTT,CASSRRDRGFHQPQHF
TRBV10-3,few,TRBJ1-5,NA,TGTGCCATCAGTGAGTCGACCACAGGGCATCAGCCCCAGCATTTT,CAISESTTGHQPQHF
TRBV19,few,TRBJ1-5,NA,TGTGCCAGTAGTATCTTTGGGGCCAATCAGCCCCAGCATTTT,CASSIFGANQPQHF
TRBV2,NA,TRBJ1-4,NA,TGTGCCAGCAGGCGGTCTGGGAGCAGCTCAACTAATGAAAAACTGTTTTTT,CASRRSGSSSTNEKLFF
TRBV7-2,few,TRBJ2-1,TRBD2,TGTGCCAGCAGCTCCTCACTAAGCGGGAGTACAGAGCAGTTCTTC,CASSSSLSGSTEQFF
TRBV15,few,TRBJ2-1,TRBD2,TGTGCCACCAGCAGAGGGGCCGGGACTAGCGGGAATAGTGAGCAGTTCTTC,CATSRGAGTSGNSEQFF
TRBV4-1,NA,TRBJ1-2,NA,TGCGCCAGCAGCCAAGTACTCCGAGTGAAGCCAAACTATGGCTACACCTTC,CASSQVLRVKPNYGYTF
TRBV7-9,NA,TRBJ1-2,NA,TGTGCCAGCAGCTTAGGGCCAGATGGCTACACCTTC,CASSLGPDGYTF
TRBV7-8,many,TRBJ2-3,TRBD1,TGTGCCAGCAGCGCACCGGGACAGGGCACAGATACGCAGTATTTT,CASSAPGQGTDTQYF
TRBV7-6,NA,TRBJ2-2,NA,TGTGCCAGCAGCTTAATCGGAGGAAGCGCGAACACCGGGGAGCTGTTTTTT,CASSLIGGSANTGELFF
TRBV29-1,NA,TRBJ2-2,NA,TGCAGCGCCCGGAGGGGGGGCGCCTCGAACACCGGGGAGCTGTTTTTT,CSARRGGASNTGELFF
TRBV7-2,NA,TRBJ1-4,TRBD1,TGTGCCAGCAGCTTAGGGGACAGGAGGAATGAAAAACTGTTTTTT,CASSLGDRRNEKLFF
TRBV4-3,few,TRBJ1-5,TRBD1,TGCGCCAGCAGCCAAGTTGGAGGGGGCCAGCCCCAGCATTTT,CASSQVGGGQPQHF
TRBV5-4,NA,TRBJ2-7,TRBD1,TGTGCCAGCAGCAATCCGGGACAGGGGGTCGAGCAGTACTTC,CASSNPGQGVEQYF
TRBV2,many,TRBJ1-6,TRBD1,TGTGCCAGCAGAGACAGGGTCGTTAATTCACCCCTCCACTTT,CASRDRVVNSPLHF
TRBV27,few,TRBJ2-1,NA,TGTGCCAGCACTTCAGTGCAGGGCTATGGGCAGTTCTTC,CASTSVQGYGQFF
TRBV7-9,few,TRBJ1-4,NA,TGTGCCAGCAGCTTGCTGGGGGCTAGTACTAATGAAAAACTGTTTTTT,CASSLLGASTNEKLFF
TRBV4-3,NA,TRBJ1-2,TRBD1,TGCGCCAGCAGCCCTGCAGGACAGGGTAACTATGGCTACACCTTC,CASSPAGQGNYGYTF
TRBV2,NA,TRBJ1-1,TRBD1,TGTGCCAGCAGGCTCTTAGGGACAGGAGGGGCTGAAGCTTTCTTT,CASRLLGTGGAEAFF
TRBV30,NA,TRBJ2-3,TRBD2,TGTGCCTGGAGTTTAGGGACTACCTCATTTACGCAGTATTTT,CAWSLGTTSFTQYF
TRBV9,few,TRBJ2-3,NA,TGTGCCAGCAGCTCAGGACGGGGGACAGATACGCAGTATTTT,CASSSGRGTDTQYF
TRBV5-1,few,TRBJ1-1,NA,TGCGCCAGCAGCTTCGGGTGGCGGGCTGACACTGAAGCTTTCTTT,CASSFGWRADTEAFF
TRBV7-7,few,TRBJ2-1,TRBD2,TGTGCTAGCAGCCCCGGGACTAGCAGGAATGAGCAGTTCTTC,CASSPGTSRNEQFF
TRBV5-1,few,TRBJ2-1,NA,TGCGCCAGCAGCTTGGCCGCGGGGAGCCCCGCTTACAATGAGCAGTTCTTC,CASSLAAGSPAYNEQFF
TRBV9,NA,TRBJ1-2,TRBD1,TGTGCCAGCAGCGTCTCTGGACAGGTGGGGGGTGCTGGCTACACCTTC,CASSVSGQVGGAGYTF
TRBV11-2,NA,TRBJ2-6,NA,TGTGCCAGCAGCTCGAGGTCAGGGACTGGGGCCAACGTCCTGACTTTC,CASSSRSGTGANVLTF
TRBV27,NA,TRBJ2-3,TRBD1,TGTGCCAGCAGTCCATGGGACAGGGGAGATACGCAGTATTTT,CASSPWDRGDTQYF
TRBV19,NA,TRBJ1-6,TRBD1,TGTGCCAGTAGTCCGGGGACAGGGTCTTCACCCCTCCACTTT,CASSPGTGSSPLHF
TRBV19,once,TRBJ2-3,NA,TGTGCCAGTAGAAGGGTGCGGGATCGCACAGATACGCAGTATTTT,CASRRVRDRTDTQYF
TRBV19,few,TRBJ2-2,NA,TGTGCCAGTAGTTTTCGTCCAGGGGGGCGACCCGGGACCGGGGAGCTGTTTTTT,CASSFRPGGRPGTGELFF
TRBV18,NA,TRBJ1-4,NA,TGTGCCAGCTCACCATTGGGAGGTAATGAAAAACTGTTTTTT,CASSPLGGNEKLFF
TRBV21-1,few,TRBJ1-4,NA,TGTGCCAGCAGCAGCACTGACAGGGCCCAATCCCAGTTT,CASSSTDRAQSQF
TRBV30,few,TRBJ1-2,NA,TGTGCCTGGAGCCCGAAGCGGGGATCCGGCTATGGCTACACCTTC,CAWSPKRGSGYGYTF
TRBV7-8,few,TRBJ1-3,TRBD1,TGTGCCAGCAGCTCGGGACAGACCCGAAACACCATATATTTT,CASSSGQTRNTIYF
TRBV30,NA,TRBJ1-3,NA,TGTGCCTGGAGTGTACAGGGAGGAAACACCATATATTTT,CAWSVQGGNTIYF
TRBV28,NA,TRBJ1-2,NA,TGTGCCAGCACCGGGGCGGGAGGGACGTACTACACCTTC,CASTGAGGTYYTF
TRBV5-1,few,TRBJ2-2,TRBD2,TGCGCCAGCAGCTTAAACCCCGGGACTAGCGGGAGGTCCGGGGAGCTGTTTTTT,CASSLNPGTSGRSGELFF
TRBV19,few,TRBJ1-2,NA,TGTGCCAGTAGTACCCTTCCAGGGTATGGCTACACCTTC,CASSTLPGYGYTF
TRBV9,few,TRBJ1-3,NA,TGTGCCAGCAGCCCCAGCGGGGGGGGAAACACCATATATTTT,CASSPSGGGNTIYF
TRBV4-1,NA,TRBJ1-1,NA,TGCGCCAGCAGCCCGTACAGGGTGGACACTGAAGCTTTCTTT,CASSPYRVDTEAFF
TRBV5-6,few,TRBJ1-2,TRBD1,TGTGCCAGCAGCTCTTCCGACAGGGGATTTTACGGCTACACCTTC,CASSSSDRGFYGYTF